This T cell receptor beta chain was recorded in a study of monozygotic twins with inflammatory bowel disease. Germline V gene data show CDR1 as MNHNS and CDR2 as SASEGT. This CDR3 is 14 amino acids long. Broader study findings: Using the inverse Simpson index, IBD patients had lower TCRbeta diversity than healthy co-twins. Researchers report that IBD patients shared fewer clonotypes with others than healthy twins, especially amid disease activity.

On this clonotype: Its cognate antigen is unknown.

No DNA is given; TCRdb re-called the 5' RACE reads and lists each CDR3 protein once. Here the sample table reports around 380,000 distinct CDR3 sequences. The rearrangement links TRBV6-1 to TRBJ2-7; TCRdb picks TRBD1, but there is no DNA to check that call. Specimen: blood. The TCR originated in a human donor with ulcerative colitis or Crohn's disease, or a healthy co-twin of an affected twin (not recorded which). Here the CDR3 reads CASRGQGGDYEQYF.